This T cell receptor (beta chain) was identified during a study of T cell responses to AZD1222 COVID-19 vaccine. The data were produced by immunoSEQ multiplex PCR, yet TCRdb's version contains in-frame clones alone and is incomplete. The data show roughly 150,000 clones, roughly 91% seen once. Here the sequenced sample was peripheral blood, taken on day 0 of AZD1222 vaccination. The receptor's source is an adult in good health.

CDR3 DNA: TGTGCCAGCAGTTACCTGGGGGAGAACACTGAAGCTTTCTTT. Protein sequence: CASSYLGENTEAFF. This sequence joins TRBV6-5 and TRBJ1-1; D possibly corresponds to TRBD1 (5 bases). V lost 2 bases and J lost 1, with 8 bases in between. The CDR3 has 14 amino acids. Germline V gene data show CDR1 as MNHEY and CDR2 as SVGAGI.